This note documents a single TCR beta chain sequence. The same CDR3 can be traced to other DNA sequences in this sample. Only in-frame clones appear in the TCRdb table, and some are missing; sequencing was by immunoSEQ multiplex PCR. This sample yields fewer than 400,000 clones, of which roughly 86% are seen a single time; about 9.8% belongs to the top ten. This record comes from a study of blood T cell repertoires in COVID-19. For the study at large: Acute-phase and convalescent COVID-19 samples originated in the United States, Italy and Spain.

The V gene end was trimmed by 3 bases and the J gene end by 1 base; junction bases not matched to a gene: 3. The CDR3 consists of 15 residues. Germline loops: CDR1 ENHRY, CDR2 SYGVKD. Each participant's cohort was designated according to participant-reported clinical history. All recovered Cohort 3 donors got two negative PCRs, got clearance, or saw symptom resolution. Sequencing used PBMCs or T cells enriched from blood (not recorded which). The rearrangement links TRBV10-3 to TRBJ1-3, with 7 bases identical to TRBD1. The clonotype originates from a woman under 30 who had recovered from COVID-19. The CDR3 region has the DNA TGTGCCATCAGTGAATCAGGGGGATCTGGAAACACCATATATTTT. Its protein product is CAISESGGSGNTIYF.